Listed here are 7 T cell receptor beta chains from one sample, sequenced in a study of blood T cells in healthy people across ages. Combining a sample-barcoded 5' primer with a J-beta primer mix, a second PCR ran for about 7 to 11 cycles. TCRdb used MiXCR to reprocess the 5' RACE reads, holding one entry per CDR3 protein. The sample gives about 670,000 distinct CDR3 sequences, approximately 52% of which show up once; about 13% is in the top ten. The sequenced sample consisted of blood. All receptors derive from a woman older than 75 in good health.

The rearrangement uses TRBV20-1 and TRBJ1-5; 9 nucleotides agree with TRBD1. The CDR3 has 13 amino acids. Losses at the gene ends were 5 bases for V and 7 bases for J; bases not matched to a gene: 6. CDR1 and CDR2 (germline): DFQATT, SNEGSKA (reference sequence). The CDR3 protein is CSASGQGGQPQHF. The CDR3 DNA follows: TGCAGTGCTTCGGGACAGGGTGGGCAGCCCCAGCATTTT.

CDR3 loop: CASSYSTQYF. For the CDR3, the DNA is TGTGCCAGCAGTTACAGTACGCAGTATTTT. The V gene is TRBV6-6, the J gene TRBJ2-3; D not certain. Germline V gene sequence: CDR1 MNHNY, CDR2 SVGAGI (reference sequence). V lost 2 bases and J lost 8, with 2 bases in between. The CDR3 contains 10 residues.

This clonotype was seen many times. The chain employs TRBV20-1 and TRBJ1-2, with a possible D match to TRBD1 (5 bases). CDR3 length: 11 residues. CDR1 is DFQATT, CDR2 SNEGSKA, per germline (reference sequence). V was trimmed by 3 bases and J by 6 bases, leaving 8 bases between them. CDR3 DNA: TGCAGTGCTAGTGGGGGGGATGGCTACACCTTC. This encodes CSASGGDGYTF.

The sample holds one count of this clonotype. V usage is TRBV12-3 or TRBV12-4 and J usage is TRBJ2-5; no definite D call. The germline V and J ends were trimmed by 2 bases and 5 bases, with 18 bases remaining between them. The CDR3 covers 16 residues. CDR3 nucleotide sequence: TGTGCCAGCAGTTTATTTCTGGCCGGGTACCGGGAGACCCAGTACTTC. Its translation is CASSLFLAGYRETQYF.

The chain employs TRBV6-1 and TRBJ2-1; D remains ambiguous. The germline gives CDR1 MNHNS, CDR2 SASEGT. There are 13 residues in the CDR3. Trimming removed 4 bases at V and 2 bases at J, with 6 bases between. CDR3 in DNA: TGTGCCAGCAGTGTGCAGGCCTACAATGAGCAGTTCTTC. Translation gives CASSVQAYNEQFF.

This clonotype has only a few counts. The chain carries TRBV12-3 or TRBV12-4 and TRBJ2-1; 7 nucleotides line up with TRBD2. The CDR3 has 20 residues. The trim removed 5 bases at V and 8 bases at J, leaving 27 bases unmatched. The CDR3 DNA follows: TGTGCCAGCAGTCTCGTATTACTCTCCCTGGGCGGGGGATTCAACCATGAGCAGTTCTTC. Translating it yields CASSLVLLSLGGGFNHEQFF.

CDR3 bases: TGCAGCGCCGCCCTACAGAGCAACTACAATGAGCAGTACTTC. It translates to CSAALQSNYNEQYF. The chain combines TRBV29-1 with TRBJ2-1; D ambiguous. The J call is uncertain, as TRBJ2-7 better fits the DNA end. Germline CDR1 SQVTM, CDR2 ANQGSEA. The CDR3 consists of 14 residues.